This T cell receptor beta chain was obtained from a study of technical replicates of blood from a handful of donors. Generated by immunoSEQ multiplex PCR, the TCRdb table keeps only in-frame clones and is missing some. Of around 62,000 clones in the sample, approximately 97% are singletons; the top ten hold roughly 0.25%. The CDR3 runs 15 residues. The J segment lost 7 bases and the V segment lost 4 bases, leaving 9 bases of the junction unmatched. Germline V gene lookup returns CDR1 SEHNR and CDR2 FQNEAQ (reference sequence). The sequence was obtained from a human donor in good health. The chain is built from TRBV7-9 and TRBJ2-1; TRBD2 agrees at 8 bases. The specimen sequenced was T cells isolated from PBMCs. The CDR3 nucleotides are TGTGCCAGCAGCTCCCCCCGCGGGGGGCTTAATGAGCAGTTCTTC. As protein: CASSSPRGGLNEQFF.